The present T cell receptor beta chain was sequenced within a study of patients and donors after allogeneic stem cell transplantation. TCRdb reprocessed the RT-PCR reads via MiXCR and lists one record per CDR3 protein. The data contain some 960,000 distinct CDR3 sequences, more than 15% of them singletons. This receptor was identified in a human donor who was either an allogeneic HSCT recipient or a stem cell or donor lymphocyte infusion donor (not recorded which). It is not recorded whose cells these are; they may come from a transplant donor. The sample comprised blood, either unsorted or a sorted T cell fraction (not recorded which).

CDR3 nucleotide sequence: TGTGCCAGCAGCTTAGGGGGTTGGGGCGGGGAGCTGTTTTTT. It encodes CASSLGGWGGELFF. The chain is built from TRBV7-2 and TRBJ2-2; D unclear. Germline-derived CDR1 and CDR2 are SGHTA and FQGNSA. V was clipped by 1 base and J by 7 bases, with 10 bases between them. This CDR3 has 14 amino acids.